The 7 T cell receptor beta chains listed next were all sequenced from one sample in a study of T cells in Graves' hyperthyroidism and ophthalmopathy. RNA transcripts yielded amplified TCR beta CDR3 regions. HTBI primers were the set used in a first-round RT-PCR of the TCR CDR3. TCRdb re-called the multiplex PCR reads with MiXCR, one entry per CDR3 protein. The sample yields approximately 560,000 distinct CDR3 sequences, around 45% seen once. Sequenced input: peripheral blood or thyroid tissue (not recorded which). The source of these receptors is a woman younger than 30 with Graves' hyperthyroidism.

This clonotype came up many times. This chain connects TRBV10-3 to TRBJ1-1; tentative D call: TRBD1 (5 bases). Trimming took off 2 bases at V and 8 bases at J, with 15 bases between the two ends. Germline V gene lookup returns CDR1 ENHRY and CDR2 SYGVKD. This CDR3 comprises 14 residues. DNA for the CDR3: TGTGCCATCAGTGAGCCGGGGAGGGGTGGAGAAGCTTTCTTT. Translated, it gives CAISEPGRGGEAFF.

V gene TRBV2 combines with J gene TRBJ1-4; weak D call: TRBD1 (6 bases). This CDR3 has 14 amino acids. With 10 bases removed from V and 0 bases from J, the gap between germline ends came to 12 bases. CDR1 and CDR2 from the germline V gene are SNHLY and FYNNEI. The CDR3 DNA reads TGTGCCACCGCGGGGGGCTCAACTAATGAAAAACTGTTTTTT. Translating it yields CATAGGSTNEKLFF.

This clonotype has more than one count but fewer than ten. In DNA form, the CDR3 reads TGTGCCAGCAGCTCGGGACCGTCCTACTATGGCTACACCTTC. Amino acid sequence: CASSSGPSYYGYTF. The chain employs TRBV6-5 and TRBJ1-2; a weak D match, TRBD1 (5 bases). This CDR3 has 14 amino acids. The germline CDR1 and CDR2 sequences are MNHEY and SVGAGI. The ends were cut back, 6 bases at V and 3 bases at J, with 14 bases in the middle.

V and J are TRBV7-9 and TRBJ2-6, with 8 bases matching TRBD1. The CDR3 has 15 amino acids. Germline-derived CDR1 and CDR2 are SEHNR and FQNEAQ (reference sequence). Trimming cost V 5 bases and J 4 bases; bases outside gene matches: 4. The CDR3 loop is CASSGQGDGANVLTF. DNA of the CDR3: TGTGCCAGCAGCGGACAGGGTGACGGGGCCAACGTCCTGACTTTC.

The rearrangement links TRBV7-6 to TRBJ1-1; 7 bases line up with TRBD1. Per the germline V gene, CDR1 is SGHVS and CDR2 is FNYEAQ. The CDR3 spans 15 residues. J lost 1 base, V lost 5 bases, and 7 bases had no gene match. CDR3 in DNA: TGTGCCAGCAGCGTCCCGGGACAGCAGAACACTGAAGCTTTCTTT. It is translated as CASSVPGQQNTEAFF.

For the CDR3, the DNA is TGTGCCAGCGGGTCTGGACAGGGGTGGACAGGAAGCAATCAGCCCCAGCATTTT. It encodes CASGSGQGWTGSNQPQHF. V is TRBV2 and J is TRBJ1-5; TRBD1 aligns across 9 bases. The CDR3 is 18 amino acids. The ends lost 8 bases at V and 1 base at J; junction bases unmatched: 15. The germline V gene encodes CDR1 SNHLY and CDR2 FYNNEI.

The chain couples TRBV10-3 to TRBJ1-2; D unclear. Trimming shortened V by 11 bases and J by 7 bases, and 14 bases separated the two germline ends. The germline gives CDR1 ENHRY, CDR2 SYGVKD. CDR3 length equals 11 residues. The DNA for the CDR3 is TGTGCCGCCAGAGGGCGAGCTGGCTACACCTTC. Its translation: CAARGRAGYTF.